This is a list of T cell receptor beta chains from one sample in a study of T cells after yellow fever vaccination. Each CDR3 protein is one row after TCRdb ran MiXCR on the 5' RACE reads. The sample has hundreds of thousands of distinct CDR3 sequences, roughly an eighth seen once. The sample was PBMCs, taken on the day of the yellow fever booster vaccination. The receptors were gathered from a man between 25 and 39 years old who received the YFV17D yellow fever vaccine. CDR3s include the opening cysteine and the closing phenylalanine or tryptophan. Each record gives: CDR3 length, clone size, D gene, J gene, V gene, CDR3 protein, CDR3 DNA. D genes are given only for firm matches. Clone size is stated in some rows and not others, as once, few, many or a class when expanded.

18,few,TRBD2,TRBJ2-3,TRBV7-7,CASSLGLAPPGTPDTQYF,TGTGCTAGCAGCTTGGGACTAGCGCCCCCCGGGACCCCAGATACGCAGTATTTT
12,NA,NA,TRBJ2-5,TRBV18,CASSPVVFAQYF,TGTGCCAGCTCACCAGTCGTCTTCGCCCAGTACTTC
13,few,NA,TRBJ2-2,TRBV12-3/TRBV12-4,CADGDWNTGELFF,TGTGCGGACGGGGATTGGAACACCGGGGAGCTGTTTTTT
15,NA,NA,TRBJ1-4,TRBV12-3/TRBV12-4,CASTRGSGTFEKLFF,TGTGCGAGCACTCGGGGGTCGGGCACGTTTGAAAAACTGTTTTTT
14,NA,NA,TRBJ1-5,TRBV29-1,CSVLQTESNQPQHF,TGCAGCGTCCTACAGACAGAAAGCAATCAGCCCCAGCATTTT
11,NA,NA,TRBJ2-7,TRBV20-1,CSAIDTYEQYF,TGCAGTGCTATTGACACCTACGAGCAGTACTTC
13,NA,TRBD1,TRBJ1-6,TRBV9,CASSRRQGSPLHF,TGTGCCAGCAGCCGACGACAGGGTTCACCCCTCCACTTT
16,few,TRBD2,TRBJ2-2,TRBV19,CASHLAGGANTGELFF,TGTGCCAGTCACTTAGCGGGAGGCGCGAACACCGGGGAGCTGTTTTTT
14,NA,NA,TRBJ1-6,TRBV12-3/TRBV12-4,CASSFGQPNSPLHF,TGTGCCAGCAGTTTCGGACAGCCAAATTCACCCCTCCACTTT
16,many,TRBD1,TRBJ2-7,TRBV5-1,CASSTTPGQGAYEQYF,TGCGCCAGCAGCACCACCCCGGGACAGGGTGCTTACGAGCAGTACTTC
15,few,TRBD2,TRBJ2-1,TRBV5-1,CASNSGTSGYNEQFF,TGCGCCAGCAACTCCGGGACTAGCGGATACAATGAGCAGTTCTTC
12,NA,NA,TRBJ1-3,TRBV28,CAVGGSGNTIYF,TGTGCCGTAGGGGGCTCTGGAAACACCATATATTTT
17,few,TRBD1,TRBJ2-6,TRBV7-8,CASSETNRGLRTNVLTF,TGTGCCAGCAGCGAAACAAACAGGGGGCTGAGGACCAACGTCCTGACTTTC
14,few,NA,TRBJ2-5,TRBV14,CASSRLGPVRALRF,TGTGCCAGCAGCCGGTTGGGACCTGTGAGGGCCCTCCGGTTC
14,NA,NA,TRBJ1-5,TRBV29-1,CSVGDGLSNQPQHF,TGCAGCGTTGGAGATGGTTTGAGCAATCAGCCCCAGCATTTT
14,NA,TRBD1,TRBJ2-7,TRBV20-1,CSASRDRDPYEQYF,TGCAGTGCTTCCCGGGACAGGGACCCCTACGAGCAGTACTTC
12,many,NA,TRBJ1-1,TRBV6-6,CASSYQTSEAFF,TGTGCCAGCAGTTACCAGACGTCTGAAGCTTTCTTT
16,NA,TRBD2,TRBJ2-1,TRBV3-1,CASSQWWTSGRSEQFF,TGTGCCAGCAGCCAGTGGTGGACTAGCGGGAGGTCTGAGCAGTTCTTC
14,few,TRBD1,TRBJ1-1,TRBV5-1,CASSSAQGATEAFF,TGCGCCAGCAGCTCTGCACAGGGGGCCACTGAAGCTTTCTTT
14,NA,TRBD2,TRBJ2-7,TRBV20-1,CSAAGTSGSYEQYF,TGCAGTGCAGCGGGGACTAGCGGGAGCTACGAGCAGTACTTC
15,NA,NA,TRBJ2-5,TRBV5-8,CASSAGDYQKETQYF,TGTGCCAGCAGTGCCGGAGATTATCAAAAAGAGACCCAGTACTTC
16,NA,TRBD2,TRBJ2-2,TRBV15,CATKASGSTGPGELFF,TGTGCCACCAAGGCTAGCGGGAGTACAGGTCCCGGGGAGCTGTTTTTT
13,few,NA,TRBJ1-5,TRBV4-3,CASSQDRREPQHF,TGCGCCAGCAGCCAAGATAGGAGGGAGCCCCAGCATTTT
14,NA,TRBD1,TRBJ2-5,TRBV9,CASSVAGGEETQYF,TGTGCCAGCAGCGTAGCAGGGGGTGAGGAGACCCAGTACTTC
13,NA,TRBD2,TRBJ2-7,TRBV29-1,CSVRLAGDYEQYF,TGCAGCGTCAGACTAGCGGGAGACTACGAGCAGTACTTC
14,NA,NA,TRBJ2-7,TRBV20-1,CSARGTGGAYEQYF,TGCAGTGCTAGGGGGACCGGAGGTGCCTACGAGCAGTACTTC
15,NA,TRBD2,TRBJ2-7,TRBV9,CASSAGLALSYEQYF,TGTGCCAGCAGCGCCGGACTAGCGCTCTCCTACGAGCAGTACTTC
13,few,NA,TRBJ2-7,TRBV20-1,CSAVSFGAYEQYF,TGCAGTGCTGTATCTTTTGGGGCCTACGAGCAGTACTTC
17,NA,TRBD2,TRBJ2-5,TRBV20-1,CSARSGGREGLFETQYF,TGCAGTGCTAGATCCGGGGGGCGGGAGGGTTTGTTCGAGACCCAGTACTTC
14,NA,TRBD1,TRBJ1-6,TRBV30,CAWSRGTDNSPLHF,TGTGCCTGGAGTCGGGGGACAGATAATTCACCCCTCCACTTT
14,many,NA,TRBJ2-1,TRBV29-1,CSVSQGLLSNEQFF,TGCAGCGTGTCCCAGGGGCTTCTTTCCAATGAGCAGTTCTTC
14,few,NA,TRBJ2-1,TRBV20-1,CSALHPSSYNEQFF,TGCAGTGCTTTACACCCGAGCTCCTACAATGAGCAGTTCTTC
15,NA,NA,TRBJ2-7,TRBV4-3,CASSQKGTPLYEQYF,TGCGCCAGCAGCCAAAAAGGGACACCCCTCTACGAGCAGTACTTC
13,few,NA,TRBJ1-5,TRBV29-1,CSVAGEGNQPQHF,TGCAGCGTTGCCGGGGAGGGCAATCAGCCCCAGCATTTT
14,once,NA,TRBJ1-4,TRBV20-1,CSARDPGREEKLFF,TGCAGTGCTAGAGATCCGGGCAGAGAGGAAAAACTGTTTTTT
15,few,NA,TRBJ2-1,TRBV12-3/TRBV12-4,CASSLKGVDYNEQFF,TGTGCCAGCAGTTTAAAAGGGGTGGACTACAATGAGCAGTTCTTC
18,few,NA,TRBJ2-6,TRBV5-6,CASRSPGRRSSGANVLTF,TGTGCCAGCAGATCTCCGGGACGCCGAAGCTCTGGGGCCAACGTCCTGACTTTC
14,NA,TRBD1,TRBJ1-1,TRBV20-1,CSAIPGGSRTEAFF,TGCAGTGCTATTCCAGGGGGATCGAGGACTGAAGCTTTCTTT
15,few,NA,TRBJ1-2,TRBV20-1,CSASGGPGGSYGYTF,TGCAGTGCTAGCGGGGGGCCCGGGGGAAGCTATGGCTACACCTTC
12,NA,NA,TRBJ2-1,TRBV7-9,CASSLVVNGKFF,TGTGCCAGCAGCTTGGTAGTCAATGGGAAGTTCTTC
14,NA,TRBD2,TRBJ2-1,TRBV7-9,CVPAKAGVYNEQFF,TGTGTCCCAGCTAAGGCGGGAGTCTACAATGAGCAGTTCTTC
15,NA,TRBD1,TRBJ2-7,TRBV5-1,CASSFADRGAYEQYF,TGCGCCAGCAGCTTCGCGGACAGGGGAGCCTACGAGCAGTACTTC
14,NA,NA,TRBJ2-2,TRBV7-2,CASSLVGMGGELFF,TGTGCCAGCAGCTTAGTAGGGATGGGCGGGGAGCTGTTTTTT
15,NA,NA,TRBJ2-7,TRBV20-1,CSARVGGRGRYEQYF,TGCAGTGCTAGAGTCGGCGGAAGAGGGAGATACGAGCAGTACTTC
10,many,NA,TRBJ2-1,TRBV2,CASSGNEQFF,TGTGCCAGCAGTGGCAATGAGCAGTTCTTC
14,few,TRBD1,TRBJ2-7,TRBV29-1,CSVVPRDSIYEQYF,TGCAGCGTTGTCCCCCGGGACAGTATCTACGAGCAGTACTTC
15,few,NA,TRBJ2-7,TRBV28,CASSYGFTINYEQYF,TGTGCCAGCAGTTACGGTTTCACTATAAACTACGAGCAGTACTTC
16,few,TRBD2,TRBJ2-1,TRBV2,CASSATSGASYNEQFF,TGTGCCAGCAGTGCAACTAGCGGGGCATCCTACAATGAGCAGTTCTTC
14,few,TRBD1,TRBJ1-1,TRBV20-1,CSASPTGPYTEAFF,TGCAGTGCTAGCCCGACAGGGCCATACACTGAAGCTTTCTTT
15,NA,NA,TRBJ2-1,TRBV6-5,CASSYEGRGLGEQFF,TGTGCCAGCAGTTACGAGGGTCGGGGACTGGGCGAGCAGTTCTTC
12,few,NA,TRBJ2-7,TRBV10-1,CASSSLAHEQYF,TGCGCCAGCAGCTCTCTAGCGCATGAGCAGTACTTC
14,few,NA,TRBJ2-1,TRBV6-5,CASSSTGIYNEQFF,TGTGCCAGCAGTTCAACCGGAATCTACAATGAGCAGTTCTTC
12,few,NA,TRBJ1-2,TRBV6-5,CASRRGGHGYTF,TGTGCCAGTCGGCGGGGGGGTCATGGCTACACCTTC
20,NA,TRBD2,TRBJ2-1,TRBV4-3,CASSQLRGTSGRGVGNEQFF,TGCGCCAGCAGCCAATTGAGAGGGACTAGCGGGAGGGGAGTGGGGAATGAGCAGTTCTTC
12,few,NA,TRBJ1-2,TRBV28,CASSFRVGGYTF,TGTGCCAGCAGTTTTCGGGTGGGTGGCTACACCTTC